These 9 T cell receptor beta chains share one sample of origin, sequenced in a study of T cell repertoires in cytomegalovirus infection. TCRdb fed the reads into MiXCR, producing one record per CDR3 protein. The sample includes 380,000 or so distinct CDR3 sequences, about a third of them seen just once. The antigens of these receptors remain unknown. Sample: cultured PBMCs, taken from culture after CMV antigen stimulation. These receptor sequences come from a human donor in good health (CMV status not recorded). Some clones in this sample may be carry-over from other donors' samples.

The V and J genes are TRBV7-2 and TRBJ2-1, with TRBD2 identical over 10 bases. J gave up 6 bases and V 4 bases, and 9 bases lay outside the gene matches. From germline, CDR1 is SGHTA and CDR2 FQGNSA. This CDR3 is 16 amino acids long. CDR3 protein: CASSYTSGNPPNEQFF. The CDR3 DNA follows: TGTGCCAGCAGCTATACTAGCGGGAACCCTCCCAATGAGCAGTTCTTC.

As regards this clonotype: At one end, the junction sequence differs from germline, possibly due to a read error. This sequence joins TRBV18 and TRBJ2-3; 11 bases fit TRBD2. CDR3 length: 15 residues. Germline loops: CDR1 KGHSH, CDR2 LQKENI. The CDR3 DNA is TGTACCAGCTCAGGGGGACTAGCGGCGTCCGATACGCAGTATTTT. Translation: CTSSGGLAASDTQYF.

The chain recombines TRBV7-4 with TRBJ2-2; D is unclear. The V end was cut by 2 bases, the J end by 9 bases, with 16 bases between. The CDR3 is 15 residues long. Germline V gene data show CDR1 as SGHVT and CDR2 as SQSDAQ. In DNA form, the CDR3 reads TGTGCCAGCAGCTTAATAAGGTCTACCGGGCGGGAGCTGTTTTTT. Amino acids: CASSLIRSTGRELFF.

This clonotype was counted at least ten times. CDR3 amino acids: CASSLGYSQETQYF. For the CDR3, the DNA is TGTGCCAGCAGCTTAGGTTACAGCCAAGAGACCCAGTACTTC. The chain combines TRBV7-6 with TRBJ2-5; D remains ambiguous. The length of the CDR3 is 14 residues. The V and J ends lost 1 base and 1 base respectively, with 7 bases between them. Germline V gives CDR1 SGHVS, CDR2 FNYEAQ.

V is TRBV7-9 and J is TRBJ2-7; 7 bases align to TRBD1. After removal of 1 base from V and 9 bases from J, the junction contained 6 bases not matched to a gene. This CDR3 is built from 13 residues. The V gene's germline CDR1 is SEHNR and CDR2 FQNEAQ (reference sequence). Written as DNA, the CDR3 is TGTGCCAGCAGCTTAGGACAGGGTGTTGTGCAGTACGTC. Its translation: CASSLGQGVVQYV.

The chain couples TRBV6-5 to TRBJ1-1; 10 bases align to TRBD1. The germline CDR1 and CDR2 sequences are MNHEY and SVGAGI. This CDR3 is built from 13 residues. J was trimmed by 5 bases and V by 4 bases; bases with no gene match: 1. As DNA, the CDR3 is TGTGCCAGCAGTTGGGACAGGGGAACTGAAGCTTTCTTT. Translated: CASSWDRGTEAFF.

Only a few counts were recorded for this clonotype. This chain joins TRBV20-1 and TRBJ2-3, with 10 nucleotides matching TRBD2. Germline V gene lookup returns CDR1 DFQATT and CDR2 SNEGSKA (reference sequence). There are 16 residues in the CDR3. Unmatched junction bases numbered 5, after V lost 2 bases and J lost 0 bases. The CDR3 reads CSARPGLAHSTDTQYF. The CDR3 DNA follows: TGCAGTGCTAGACCGGGACTAGCGCATAGCACAGATACGCAGTATTTT.

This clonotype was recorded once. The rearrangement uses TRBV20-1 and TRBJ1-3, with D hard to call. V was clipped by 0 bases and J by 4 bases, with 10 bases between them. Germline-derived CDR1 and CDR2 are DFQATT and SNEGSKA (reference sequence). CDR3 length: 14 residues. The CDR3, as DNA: TGCAGTGCTAGAGAGGGTATTAGGGGAAACACCATATATTTT. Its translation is CSAREGIRGNTIYF.

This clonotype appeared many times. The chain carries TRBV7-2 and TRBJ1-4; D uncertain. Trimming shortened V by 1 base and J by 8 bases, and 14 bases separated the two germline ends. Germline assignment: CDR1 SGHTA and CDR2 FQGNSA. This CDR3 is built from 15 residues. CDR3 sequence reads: CASSLDGPGREKLFF. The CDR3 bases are TGTGCCAGCAGCTTAGATGGACCGGGCCGGGAAAAACTGTTTTTT.